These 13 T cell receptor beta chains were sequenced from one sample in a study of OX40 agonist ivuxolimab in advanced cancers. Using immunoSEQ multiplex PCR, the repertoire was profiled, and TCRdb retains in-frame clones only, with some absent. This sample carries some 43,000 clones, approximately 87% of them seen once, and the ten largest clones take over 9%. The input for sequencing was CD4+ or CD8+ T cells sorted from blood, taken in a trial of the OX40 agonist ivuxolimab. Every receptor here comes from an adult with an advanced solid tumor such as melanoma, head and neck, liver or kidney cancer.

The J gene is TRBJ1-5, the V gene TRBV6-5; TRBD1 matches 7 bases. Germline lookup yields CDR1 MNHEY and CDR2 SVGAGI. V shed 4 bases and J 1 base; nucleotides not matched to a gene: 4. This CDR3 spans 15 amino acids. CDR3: CASSLTGRSNQPQHF. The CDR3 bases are TGTGCCAGCAGTTTGACAGGGAGGAGCAATCAGCCCCAGCATTTT.

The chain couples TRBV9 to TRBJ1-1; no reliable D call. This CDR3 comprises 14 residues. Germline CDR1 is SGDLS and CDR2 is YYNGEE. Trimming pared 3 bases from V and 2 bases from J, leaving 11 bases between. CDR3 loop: CASSAKTLNTEAFF. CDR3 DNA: TGTGCCAGCAGCGCCAAAACACTAAACACTGAAGCTTTCTTT.

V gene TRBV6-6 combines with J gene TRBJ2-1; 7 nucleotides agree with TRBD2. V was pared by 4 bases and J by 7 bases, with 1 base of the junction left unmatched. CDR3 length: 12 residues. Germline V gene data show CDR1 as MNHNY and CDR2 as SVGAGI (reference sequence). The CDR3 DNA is TGTGCCAGCAGTTTACTAGCGAATGAGCAGTTCTTC. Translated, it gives CASSLLANEQFF.

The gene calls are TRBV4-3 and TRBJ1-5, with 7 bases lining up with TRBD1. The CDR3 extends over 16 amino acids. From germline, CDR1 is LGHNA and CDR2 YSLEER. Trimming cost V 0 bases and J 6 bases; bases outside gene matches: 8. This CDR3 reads CASSQDRGGRGQPQHF. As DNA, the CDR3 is TGCGCCAGCAGCCAAGATCGAGGGGGCCGGGGTCAGCCCCAGCATTTT.

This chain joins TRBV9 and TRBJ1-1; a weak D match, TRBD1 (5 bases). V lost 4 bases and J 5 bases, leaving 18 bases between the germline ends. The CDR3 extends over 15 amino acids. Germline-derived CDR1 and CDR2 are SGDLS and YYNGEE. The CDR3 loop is CASSPEGLGITEAFF. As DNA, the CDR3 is TGTGCCAGCAGCCCAGAGGGGCTGGGAATTACTGAAGCTTTCTTT.

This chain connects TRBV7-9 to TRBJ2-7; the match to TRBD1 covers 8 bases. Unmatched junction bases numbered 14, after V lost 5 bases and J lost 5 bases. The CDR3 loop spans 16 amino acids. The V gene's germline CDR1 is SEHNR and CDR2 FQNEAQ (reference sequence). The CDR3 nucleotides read TGTGCCAGCAGCCGACCCGGGACAGGTCCCCTCCACGAGCAGTACTTC. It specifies CASSRPGTGPLHEQYF.

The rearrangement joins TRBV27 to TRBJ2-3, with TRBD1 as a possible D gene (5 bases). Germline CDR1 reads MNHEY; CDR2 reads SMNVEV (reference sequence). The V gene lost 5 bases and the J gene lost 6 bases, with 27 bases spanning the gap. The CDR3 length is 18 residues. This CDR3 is CASSTPSLRGALMDTQYF. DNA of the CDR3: TGTGCCAGCAGTACTCCCAGTCTAAGGGGTGCCCTTATGGATACGCAGTATTTT.

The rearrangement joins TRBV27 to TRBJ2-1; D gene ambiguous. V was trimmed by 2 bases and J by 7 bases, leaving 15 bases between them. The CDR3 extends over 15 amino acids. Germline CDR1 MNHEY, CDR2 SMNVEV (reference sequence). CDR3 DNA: TGTGCCAGCAGTTTAGTGCTGGATCTAGTTAATGAGCAGTTCTTC. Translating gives CASSLVLDLVNEQFF.

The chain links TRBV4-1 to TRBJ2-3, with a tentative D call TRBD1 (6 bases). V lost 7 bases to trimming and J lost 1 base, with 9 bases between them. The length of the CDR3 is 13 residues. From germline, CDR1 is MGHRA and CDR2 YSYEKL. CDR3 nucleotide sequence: TGCGCCAGCACCCCAGGGGGCACAGATACGCAGTATTTT. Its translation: CASTPGGTDTQYF.

The CDR3 protein is CASSVGERENEQFF. The CDR3 DNA reads TGTGCCAGCAGCGTAGGAGAGCGGGAAAATGAGCAGTTCTTC. This chain links TRBV9 with TRBJ2-1; 7 bases map to TRBD2. V was pared by 0 bases and J by 7 bases, with 4 bases of the junction left unmatched. This CDR3 has 14 residues. The germline V gene encodes CDR1 SGDLS and CDR2 YYNGEE.

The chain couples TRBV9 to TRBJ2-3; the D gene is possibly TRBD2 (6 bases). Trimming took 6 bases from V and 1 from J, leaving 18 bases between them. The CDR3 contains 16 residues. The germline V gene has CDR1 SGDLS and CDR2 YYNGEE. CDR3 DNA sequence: TGTGCCAGCAACTCATGGGGGGATACAGGCACAGATACGCAGTATTTT. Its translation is CASNSWGDTGTDTQYF.

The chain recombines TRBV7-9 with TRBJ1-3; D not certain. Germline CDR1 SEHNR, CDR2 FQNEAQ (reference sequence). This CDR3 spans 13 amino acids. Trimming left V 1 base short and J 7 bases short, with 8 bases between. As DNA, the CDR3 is TGTGCCAGCAGCTTAGTCAGTGGGAACACCATATATTTT. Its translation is CASSLVSGNTIYF.

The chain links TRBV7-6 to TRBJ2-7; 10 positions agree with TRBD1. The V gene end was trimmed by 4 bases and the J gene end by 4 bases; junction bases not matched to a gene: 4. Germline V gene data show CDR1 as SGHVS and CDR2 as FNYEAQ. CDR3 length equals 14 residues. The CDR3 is CASSSGTGAYEQYF. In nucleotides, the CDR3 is TGTGCCAGCAGCTCAGGGACAGGGGCGTACGAGCAGTACTTC.